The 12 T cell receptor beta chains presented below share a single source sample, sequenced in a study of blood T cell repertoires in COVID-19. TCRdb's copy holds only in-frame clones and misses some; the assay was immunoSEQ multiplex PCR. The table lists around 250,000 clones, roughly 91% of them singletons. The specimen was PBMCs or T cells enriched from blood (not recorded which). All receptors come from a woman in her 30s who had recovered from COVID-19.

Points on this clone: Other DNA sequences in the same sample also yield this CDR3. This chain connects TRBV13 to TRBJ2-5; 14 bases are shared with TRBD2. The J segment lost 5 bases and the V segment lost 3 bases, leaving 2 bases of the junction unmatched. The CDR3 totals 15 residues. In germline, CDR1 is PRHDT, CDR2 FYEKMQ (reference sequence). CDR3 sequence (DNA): TGTGCCAGCAGCTTGGGACTAGCGGGAGTTGAGACCCAGTACTTC. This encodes CASSLGLAGVETQYF. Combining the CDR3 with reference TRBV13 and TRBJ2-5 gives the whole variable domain AAGVIQSPRHLIKEKRETATLKCYPIPRHDTVYWYQQGPGQDPQFLISFYEKMQSDKGSIPDRFSAQQFSDYHSELNMSSLELGDSALYFCASSLGLAGVETQYFGPGTRLLVL.

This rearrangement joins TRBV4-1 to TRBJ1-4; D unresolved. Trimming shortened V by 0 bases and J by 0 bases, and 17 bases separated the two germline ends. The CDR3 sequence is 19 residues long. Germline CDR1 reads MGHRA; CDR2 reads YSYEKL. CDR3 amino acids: CASSQEGLPRRTTNEKLFF. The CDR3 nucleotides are TGCGCCAGCAGCCAAGAGGGTTTACCTCGGAGAACAACTAATGAAAAACTGTTTTTT.

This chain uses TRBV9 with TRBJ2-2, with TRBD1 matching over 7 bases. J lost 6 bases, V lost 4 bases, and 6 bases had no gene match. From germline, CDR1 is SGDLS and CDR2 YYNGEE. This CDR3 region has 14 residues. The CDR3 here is CASSPSQGAGELFF. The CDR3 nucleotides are TGTGCCAGCAGCCCCAGCCAGGGGGCCGGGGAGCTGTTTTTT.

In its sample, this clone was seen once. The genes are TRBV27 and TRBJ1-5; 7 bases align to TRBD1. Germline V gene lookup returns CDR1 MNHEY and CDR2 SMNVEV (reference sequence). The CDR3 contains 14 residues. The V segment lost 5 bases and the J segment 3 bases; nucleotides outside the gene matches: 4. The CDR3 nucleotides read TGTGCCAGCAGTCGTGACAGGGTCAATCAGCCCCAGCATTTT. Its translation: CASSRDRVNQPQHF.

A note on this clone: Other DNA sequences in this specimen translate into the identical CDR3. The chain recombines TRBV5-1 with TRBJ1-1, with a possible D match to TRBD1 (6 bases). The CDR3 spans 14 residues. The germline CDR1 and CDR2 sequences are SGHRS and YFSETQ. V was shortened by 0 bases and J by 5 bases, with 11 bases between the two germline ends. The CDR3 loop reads CASSLDRGGTEAFF. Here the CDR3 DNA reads TGCGCCAGCAGCTTGGATAGGGGGGGAACTGAAGCTTTCTTT.

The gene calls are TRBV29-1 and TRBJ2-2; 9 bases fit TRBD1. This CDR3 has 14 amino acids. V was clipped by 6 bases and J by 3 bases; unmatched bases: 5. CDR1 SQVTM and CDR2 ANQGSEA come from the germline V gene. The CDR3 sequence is CSVGGQGDTGELFF. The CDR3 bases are TGCAGCGTGGGGGGACAGGGAGACACCGGGGAGCTGTTTTTT.

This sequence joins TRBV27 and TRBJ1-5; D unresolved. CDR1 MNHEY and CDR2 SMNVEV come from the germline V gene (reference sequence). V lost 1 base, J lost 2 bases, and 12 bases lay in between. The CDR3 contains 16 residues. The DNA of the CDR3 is TGTGCCAGCAGTTTATACGGGGAGGTGGGCAATCAGCCCCAGCATTTT. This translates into CASSLYGEVGNQPQHF.

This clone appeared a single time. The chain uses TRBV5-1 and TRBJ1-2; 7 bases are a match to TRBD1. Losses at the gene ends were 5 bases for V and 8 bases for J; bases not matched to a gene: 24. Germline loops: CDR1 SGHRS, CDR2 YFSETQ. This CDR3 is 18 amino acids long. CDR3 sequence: CASSAAGGGGRISRGYTF. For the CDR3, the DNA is TGCGCCAGCAGTGCCGCGGGAGGGGGCGGTCGTATATCTCGGGGCTACACCTTC.

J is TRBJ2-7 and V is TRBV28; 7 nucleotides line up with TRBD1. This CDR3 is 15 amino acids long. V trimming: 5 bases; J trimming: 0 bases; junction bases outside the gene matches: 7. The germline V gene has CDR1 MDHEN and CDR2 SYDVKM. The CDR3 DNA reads TGTGCCAGCAGTCCTCTACAGGGGCGCTCCTACGAGCAGTACTTC. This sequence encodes CASSPLQGRSYEQYF. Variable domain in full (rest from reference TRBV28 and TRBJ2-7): DVKVTQSSRYLVKRTGEKVFLECVQDMDHENMFWYRQDPGLGLRLIYFSYDVKMKEKGDIPEGYSVSREKKERFSLILESASTNQTSMYLCASSPLQGRSYEQYFGPGTRLTVT.

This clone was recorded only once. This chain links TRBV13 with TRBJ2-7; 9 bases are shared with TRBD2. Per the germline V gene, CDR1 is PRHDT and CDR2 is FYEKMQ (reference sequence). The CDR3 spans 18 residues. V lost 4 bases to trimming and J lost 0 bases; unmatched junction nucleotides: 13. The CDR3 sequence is CASSSRAGGTIFSYEQYF. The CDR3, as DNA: TGTGCCAGCAGCTCCAGAGCGGGAGGTACCATTTTCTCCTACGAGCAGTACTTC.

CDR3: CASTPHPGLAGEGSGELFF. In DNA form, the CDR3 reads TGTGCCAGCACCCCTCATCCGGGACTAGCCGGAGAAGGTTCCGGGGAGCTGTTTTTT. This chain links TRBV4-2 with TRBJ2-2, with 9 bases fitting TRBD2. V gave up 7 bases and J gave up 6 bases; unmatched junction bases: 21. The CDR3 runs to 19 residues. From germline, CDR1 is LGHNA and CDR2 YNFKEQ.

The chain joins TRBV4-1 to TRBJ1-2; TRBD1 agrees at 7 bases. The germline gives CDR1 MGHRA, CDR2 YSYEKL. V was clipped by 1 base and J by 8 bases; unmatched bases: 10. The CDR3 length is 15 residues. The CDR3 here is CASSQGPGQASGYTF. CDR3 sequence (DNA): TGCGCCAGCAGCCAAGGCCCCGGACAGGCCTCGGGCTACACCTTC.